Shown below are 21 T cell receptor beta chains from a single sample sequenced in a study of shared clonotypes between healthy human individuals. The data were produced by immunoSEQ multiplex PCR, yet TCRdb's version contains in-frame clones alone and is incomplete. The table includes about 1.1 million clones, about 80% detected once. Material: memory CD4+ T cells from PBMCs. Subset reported: CD45RA-negative fraction. Receptor source: a man aged 18 to 35 in good health. Some clones in this sample may be carry-over from other donors' samples.

The genes are TRBV2 and TRBJ2-2, with D uncertain. Germline assignment: CDR1 SNHLY and CDR2 FYNNEI. The V end lost 6 bases, the J end lost 1 base, and 18 bases lay between the germline ends. The CDR3 is 17 residues long. DNA for the CDR3: TGTGCCAGCAGCCTCGGCAGCCTGATGGGGAACACCGGGGAGCTGTTTTTT. Translated, it gives CASSLGSLMGNTGELFF.

For this clone: The sample has other DNA sequences that encode this CDR3 too. The chain employs TRBV15 and TRBJ2-7; 9 bases map to TRBD1. CDR3 length equals 16 residues. The germline gives CDR1 LNHNV, CDR2 YYDKDF (reference sequence). Trimming cost V 0 bases and J 4 bases; bases outside gene matches: 7. The chain's CDR3 is CATSRDGGTGSYEQYF. The CDR3, as DNA: TGTGCCACCAGCAGAGATGGTGGGACAGGGTCGTACGAGCAGTACTTC.

The chain carries TRBV2 and TRBJ2-7; D not resolved. Trimming pared 3 bases from V and 3 bases from J, leaving 12 bases between. Germline lookup yields CDR1 SNHLY and CDR2 FYNNEI. The CDR3 runs to 14 residues. CDR3 protein: CASSESTGYYEQYF. The CDR3 region has the DNA TGTGCCAGCAGTGAGAGCACCGGCTACTACGAGCAGTACTTC.

The rearrangement links TRBV9 to TRBJ2-3; unclear D gene. CDR1 is SGDLS and CDR2 is YYNGEE in the germline V gene. Trimming shortened V by 0 bases and J by 2 bases, and 13 bases separated the two germline ends. The CDR3 contains 16 residues. The CDR3, as DNA: TGTGCCAGCAGCGTAGGGACCGCGACACCCACAGATACGCAGTATTTT. It codes for CASSVGTATPTDTQYF. Variable domain in full (rest from reference TRBV9 and TRBJ2-3): DSGVTQTPKHLITATGQRVTLRCSPRSGDLSVYWYQQSLDQGLQFLIQYYNGEERAKGNILERFSAQQFPDLHSELNLSSLELGDSALYFCASSVGTATPTDTQYFGPGTRLTVL.

CDR3 coding DNA: TGTGCCAGCAGCTTACAGCGGAACACCGGGGAGCTGTTTTTT. It translates to CASSLQRNTGELFF. The chain joins TRBV7-9 to TRBJ2-2; the D is unclear. The ends were cut back, 2 bases at V and 1 base at J, with 5 bases in the middle. The CDR3 runs to 14 residues. Per germline, CDR1 SEHNR and CDR2 FQNEAQ (reference sequence).

The chain's CDR3 is CASSLPQGWTEAFF. The CDR3 coding sequence is TGTGCCAGCAGTTTACCACAGGGTTGGACTGAAGCTTTCTTT. V and J are TRBV28 and TRBJ1-1; the D gene is possibly TRBD1 (6 bases). Trimming removed 2 bases at V and 5 bases at J, with 12 bases between. The CDR3 has 14 residues. Germline assignment: CDR1 MDHEN and CDR2 SYDVKM.

This chain links TRBV6-6 with TRBJ2-1; D remains unclear. Germline values: CDR1 MNHNY, CDR2 SVGAGI (reference sequence). V was cut by 6 bases and J by 8 bases, with 8 bases left in between. This CDR3 has 11 residues. CDR3 in amino acids: CASRQWDEQFF. The CDR3 DNA follows: TGTGCCAGCAGACAGTGGGATGAGCAGTTCTTC.

The chain has TRBV28 and TRBJ2-7, with TRBD2 matching 10 bases. The ends lost 7 bases at V and 6 bases at J; junction bases unmatched: 6. Germline lookup yields CDR1 MDHEN and CDR2 SYDVKM. The CDR3 is 13 residues long. The CDR3 spells CASIGLAGVEQYF. CDR3 bases: TGTGCCAGCATCGGGCTAGCGGGAGTCGAGCAGTACTTC.

The gene calls are TRBV2 and TRBJ1-1; no clear D gene. Germline CDR1 SNHLY, CDR2 FYNNEI. This CDR3 has 13 amino acids. V gave up 4 bases and J gave up 3 bases, with 9 bases separating them. The DNA for the CDR3 is TGTGCCAGCAGTGTGAGCGTGGACACTGAAGCTTTCTTT. It translates to CASSVSVDTEAFF.

The chain recombines TRBV15 with TRBJ1-2, with D maybe TRBD1 (6 bases). Germline loops: CDR1 LNHNV, CDR2 YYDKDF (reference sequence). The CDR3 runs to 14 residues. V shed 3 bases and J shed 4 bases, with 12 bases lying between them. As DNA, the CDR3 is TGTGCCACCAGCAGGGAGGACAGACTCTATGGCTACACCTTC. Translation: CATSREDRLYGYTF.

V and J are TRBV7-3 and TRBJ2-2; D possibly corresponds to TRBD1 (6 bases). V dropped 4 bases and J dropped 3 bases, with 9 bases sitting between them. CDR3 length equals 14 residues. CDR1 and CDR2 from the germline V gene are SGHTA and FQGTGA. CDR3: CASSSNRDTGELFF. In nucleotides, the CDR3 is TGTGCCAGCAGCTCGAACAGGGACACCGGGGAGCTGTTTTTT. The full variable domain, rest sourced from reference TRBV7-3 and TRBJ2-2, is GAGVSQTPSNKVTEKGKYVELRCDPISGHTALYWYRQSLGQGPEFLIYFQGTGAADDSGLPNDRFFAVRPEGSVSTLKIQRTERGDSAVYLCASSSNRDTGELFFGEGSRLTVL.

V usage is TRBV13 and J usage is TRBJ1-5; D is undetermined. CDR1 PRHDT and CDR2 FYEKMQ come from the germline V gene (reference sequence). Trimming removed 5 bases from V and 0 bases from J, with 20 bases in between. The CDR3 runs to 18 residues. CDR3 protein: CASSQAGQKIYSNQPQHF. CDR3 nucleotides: TGTGCCAGCAGCCAGGCGGGTCAAAAAATCTATAGCAATCAGCCCCAGCATTTT.

The chain is built from TRBV28 and TRBJ2-5, with no clear D. The ends were cut back, 7 bases at V and 4 bases at J, with 16 bases in the middle. There are 14 residues in the CDR3. Per the germline V gene, CDR1 is MDHEN and CDR2 is SYDVKM. The CDR3 sequence is CASTSWFPGETQYF. CDR3 sequence (DNA): TGTGCCAGCACCTCTTGGTTCCCCGGAGAGACCCAGTACTTC.

This chain connects TRBV4-1 to TRBJ2-1; TRBD2 matches 10 bases. There are 15 residues in the CDR3. V was pared by 0 bases and J by 10 bases, with 6 bases of the junction left unmatched. The germline V gene has CDR1 MGHRA and CDR2 YSYEKL. The DNA of the CDR3 is TGCGCCAGCAGCCAAGATGTGCTAGCGGGAGCCGAGCAGTTCTTC. Translated: CASSQDVLAGAEQFF.

This clone was detected only a few times. The CDR3 nucleotides are TGCGCCAGCAGCTCCTCCCAGGGGCAGCCCCAGCATTTT. It codes for CASSSSQGQPQHF. The chain employs TRBV5-1 and TRBJ1-5; a weak D match, TRBD1 (6 bases). This CDR3 has 13 residues. Per germline, CDR1 SGHRS and CDR2 YFSETQ. The V gene lost 3 bases and the J gene lost 7 bases, with 11 bases spanning the gap.

The chain is built from TRBV18 and TRBJ2-3, with D possibly TRBD1 on 6 matching bases. Germline V gene lookup returns CDR1 KGHSH and CDR2 LQKENI. CDR3 length equals 17 residues. V lost 0 bases and J 2 bases, leaving 15 bases between the germline ends. CDR3 protein: CASSPPGFAGDTDTQYF. CDR3 nucleotides: TGTGCCAGCTCACCACCGGGGTTCGCAGGGGACACAGATACGCAGTATTTT.

The V and J genes are TRBV7-9 and TRBJ2-1; D ambiguous. The germline V and J ends were trimmed by 0 bases and 2 bases, with 11 bases remaining between them. The CDR3 totals 16 residues. Looked up from germline, CDR1 is SEHNR and CDR2 is FQNEAQ (reference sequence). In nucleotides, the CDR3 is TGTGCCAGCAGCTTAGCGGCAGGTTCGGCCTACAATGAGCAGTTCTTC. This encodes CASSLAAGSAYNEQFF.

The chain uses TRBV6-1 and TRBJ1-1; D is undetermined. CDR3 length: 18 residues. The germline gives CDR1 MNHNS, CDR2 SASEGT. Trimming removed 2 bases from V and 1 base from J, with 20 bases in between. Here the CDR3 reads CASSEYLADPRRNTEAFF. CDR3 nucleotide sequence: TGTGCCAGCAGTGAATATTTGGCGGATCCTCGGCGGAACACTGAAGCTTTCTTT.

V gene TRBV7-9 combines with J gene TRBJ1-2; the D is unclear. The CDR3 is 12 residues long. Trimming removed 6 bases from V and 7 bases from J, with 12 bases in between. Germline assignment: CDR1 SEHNR and CDR2 FQNEAQ (reference sequence). CDR3 DNA: TGTGCCAGCAGTCTACAGATGGGTGGCTACACCTTC. It translates to CASSLQMGGYTF.

The genes are TRBV6-5 and TRBJ2-7; TRBD2 matches 10 bases. V lost 8 bases and J lost 0; bases outside the gene matches: 4. Germline V gene sequence: CDR1 MNHEY, CDR2 SVGAGI. The length of the CDR3 is 14 residues. The DNA of the CDR3 is TGTGCCAGCCATCCTAGCGGGGGCTCCTACGAGCAGTACTTC. Translation: CASHPSGGSYEQYF.

Only one count was recorded for this clone. A read error is possible here, since a much larger clone lies one base away. Other DNA sequences within the sample encode an identical CDR3. This chain joins TRBV7-8 and TRBJ2-7; D gene uncertain. Germline CDR1 is SGHVS and CDR2 is FQNEAQ. The CDR3 sequence is 13 residues long. The CDR3 loop reads CASSLAPYYEQYF. In DNA form, the CDR3 reads TGTGCCAGCAGCTTAGCCCCATACTACGAGCAGTATTTC.